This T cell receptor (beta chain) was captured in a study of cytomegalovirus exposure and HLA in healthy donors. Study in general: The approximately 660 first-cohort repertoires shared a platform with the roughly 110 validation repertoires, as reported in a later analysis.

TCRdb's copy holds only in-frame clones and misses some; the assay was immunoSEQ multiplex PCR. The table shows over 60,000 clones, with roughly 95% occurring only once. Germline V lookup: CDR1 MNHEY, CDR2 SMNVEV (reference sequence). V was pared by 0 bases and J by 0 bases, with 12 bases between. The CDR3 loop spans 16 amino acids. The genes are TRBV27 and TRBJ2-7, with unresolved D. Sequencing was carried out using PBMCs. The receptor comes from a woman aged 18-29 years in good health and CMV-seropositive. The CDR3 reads CASSLSNPASSYEQYF. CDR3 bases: TGTGCCAGCAGTTTATCGAACCCAGCTAGCTCCTACGAGCAGTACTTC.